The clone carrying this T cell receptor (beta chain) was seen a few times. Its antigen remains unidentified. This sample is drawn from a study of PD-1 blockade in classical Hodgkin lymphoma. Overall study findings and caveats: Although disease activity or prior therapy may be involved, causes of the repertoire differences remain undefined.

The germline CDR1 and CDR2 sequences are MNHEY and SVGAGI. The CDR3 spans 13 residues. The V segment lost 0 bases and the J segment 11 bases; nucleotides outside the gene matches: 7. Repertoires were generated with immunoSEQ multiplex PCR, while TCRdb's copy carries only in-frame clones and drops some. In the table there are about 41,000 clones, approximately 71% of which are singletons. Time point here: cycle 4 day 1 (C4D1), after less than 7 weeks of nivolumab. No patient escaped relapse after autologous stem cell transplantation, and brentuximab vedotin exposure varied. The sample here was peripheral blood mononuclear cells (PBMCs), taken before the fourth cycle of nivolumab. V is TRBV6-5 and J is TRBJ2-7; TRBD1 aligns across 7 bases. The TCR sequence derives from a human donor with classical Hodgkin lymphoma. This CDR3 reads CASSYSRGTGEYF. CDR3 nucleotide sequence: TGTGCCAGCAGTTACTCACGAGGCACAGGGGAGTACTTC.